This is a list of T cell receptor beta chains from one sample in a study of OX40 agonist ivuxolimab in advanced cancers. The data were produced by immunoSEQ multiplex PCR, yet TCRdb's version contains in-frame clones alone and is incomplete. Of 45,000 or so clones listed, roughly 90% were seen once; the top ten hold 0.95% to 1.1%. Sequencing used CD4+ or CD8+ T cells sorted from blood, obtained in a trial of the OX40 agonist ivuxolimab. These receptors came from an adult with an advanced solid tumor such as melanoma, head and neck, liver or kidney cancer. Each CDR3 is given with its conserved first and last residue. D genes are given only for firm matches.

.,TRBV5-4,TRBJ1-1,TGTGCCAGCAGCCCGTCAACTTGGGGGACCGAAGCTTTCTTT,CASSPSTWGTEAFF
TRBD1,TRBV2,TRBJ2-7,TGTGCCAGCAGTGGACAGGGGTTCTACGAGCAGTACTTC,CASSGQGFYEQYF
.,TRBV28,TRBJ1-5,TGTGCCAGCAGTCCCCGGGTCCGGCGGGGGATGGCCCAGCATTTT,CASSPRVRRGMAQHF
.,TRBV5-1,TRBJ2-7,TGCGCCAGCAGCTTACGGACTGGTCCCTACGAGCAGTACTTC,CASSLRTGPYEQYF
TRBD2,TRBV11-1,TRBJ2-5,TGTGCCAGCAGCGCCCTAGCGGGAGGTGGTGAGACCCAGTACTTC,CASSALAGGGETQYF
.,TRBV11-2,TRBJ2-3,TGTGCCAGCAGCCCCAGGGGGGCTAGCACAGATACGCAGTATTTT,CASSPRGASTDTQYF
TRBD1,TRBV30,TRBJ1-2,TGTGCCTGGAGTCGCGGGACAGGGGGATATTATGGCTACACCTTC,CAWSRGTGGYYGYTF
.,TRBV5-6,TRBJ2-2,TGTGCCAGCAGCTTGGGGCGTGCCGGCGGGTCGGGGATCACCGGGGAGCTGTTTTTT,CASSLGRAGGSGITGELFF
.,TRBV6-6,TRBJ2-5,TGTGCCAGCAGTCCACGCTCCGGGGAGACCCAGTACTTC,CASSPRSGETQYF
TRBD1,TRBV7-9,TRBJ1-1,TGTGCCAGCAGCAGGGGGCTCACTGAAGCTTTCTTT,CASSRGLTEAFF
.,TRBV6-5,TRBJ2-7,TGTGCCAGCAGTTACCGGCAGTCTTCCTACGAGCAGTACTTC,CASSYRQSSYEQYF
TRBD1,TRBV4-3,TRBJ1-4,TGCGCCAGCAGCCAAGGCCGCGGACAGGCCGTCACTGAAAAACTGTTTTTT,CASSQGRGQAVTEKLFF
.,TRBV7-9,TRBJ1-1,TGTGCCAGCAGCTTGGGGGGGCTGGACACTGAAGCTTTCTTT,CASSLGGLDTEAFF
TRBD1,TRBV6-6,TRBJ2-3,TGTGCCAGCAGTATGGGACAGTTCACAGATACGCAGTATTTT,CASSMGQFTDTQYF
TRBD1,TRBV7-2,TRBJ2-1,TGTGCCAGCAAGACCCGGGACAGGGGGAACAATGAGCAGTTCTTC,CASKTRDRGNNEQFF
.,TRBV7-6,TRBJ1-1,TGTGCCAGCAGCCCAACAGTTTCCATCTTGAACACTGAAGCTTTCTTT,CASSPTVSILNTEAFF
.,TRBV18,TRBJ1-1,TGTGCCAGCTCACGGGAGTCGGCGGACACTGAAGCTTTCTTT,CASSRESADTEAFF